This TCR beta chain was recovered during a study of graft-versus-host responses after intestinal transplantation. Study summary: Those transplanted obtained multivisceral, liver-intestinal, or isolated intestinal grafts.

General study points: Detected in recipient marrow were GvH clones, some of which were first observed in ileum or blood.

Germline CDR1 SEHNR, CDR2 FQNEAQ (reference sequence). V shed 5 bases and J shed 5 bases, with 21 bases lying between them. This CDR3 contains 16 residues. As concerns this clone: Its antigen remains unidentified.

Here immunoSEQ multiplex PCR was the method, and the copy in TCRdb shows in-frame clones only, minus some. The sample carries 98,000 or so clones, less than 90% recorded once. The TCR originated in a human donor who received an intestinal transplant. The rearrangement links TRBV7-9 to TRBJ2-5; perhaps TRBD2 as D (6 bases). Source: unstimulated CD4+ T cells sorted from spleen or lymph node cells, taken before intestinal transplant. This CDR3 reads CASSLLQAGGVETQYF. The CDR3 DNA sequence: TGTGCCAGCAGCCTACTCCAGGCGGGCGGGGTTGAGACCCAGTACTTC.